This T cell receptor (beta chain) was obtained from a study of graft-versus-host responses after intestinal transplantation listed by TCRdb under 2021. Context from the whole study: The transplants that recipients received were multivisceral, liver-intestinal, or isolated intestinal. Anti-thymocyte globulin induction was given to all recipients, followed by maintenance tacrolimus and steroids for around three years. Graft-versus-host and host-versus-graft alloreactive T cell clones were tracked in the graft, circulation and bone marrow after intestinal transplantation using bulk TCR-beta CDR3 sequencing. To identify alloreactive clones, pre-transplant mixed lymphocyte reaction products were sequenced and compared with unstimulated pre-transplant donor and recipient T cells. The cohort enrolled 20 to 30 intestinal transplant recipients, one of whom was a retransplant, and a few patients without pretransplant specimens were excluded. Donor T cell macrochimerism was defined as a peak of at least 4% donor T cells among recipient peripheral blood mononuclear cells. Rather than being sequenced by the commercial service, samples from a few later patients were sequenced in-house on an Illumina MiSeq and processed with MiXCR. Overall results and qualifications from the work: In the allografts of patients with donor T cell macrochimerism, GvH to HvG T cell clonal ratios were high. Early after transplant, peak levels of circulating GvH clones were associated with declines in HvG clones. Conclusions were limited by the relatively low number and heterogeneity of intestinal transplant patients. GvH clones were detected in recipient bone marrow, and some of these GvH clones were observed earlier in ileal mucosa or blood, consistent with an intestinal mucosal origin.

As regards this clone: No quality values exist for individual bases; no much larger clone is one base distant.

Library method: the immunoSEQ multiplex PCR assay. In most patients, genomic DNA was isolated using the Qiagen DNeasy Blood and Tissue Kit and sent frozen to Adaptive Biotechnologies for TCR sequencing. Adaptive Biotechnologies carried out high-throughput TCR-beta CDR3 sequencing of genomic DNA for most patients. Per the original workflow: Adaptive's ImmunoSEQ software supplied the TCR sequencing data for 18 patients, while MiXCR and VDJtools were used to process a few other patients. CD4 versus CD8 sorting errors were corrected by removing sequences found in both subsets at a frequency ratio below 5:1. CDR3 nucleotide sequences shared between donor and recipient were removed because their origin could not be assigned. To be classed as alloreactive, a clone needed at least 2-fold expansion over unstimulated cells and a minimum CFSE-low frequency of 0.002% (template counts) or 0.001% (read counts). Clones detected in sequenced pre-transplant spleen, lymph node, or MLR CFSE-low populations of the donor or recipient were defined as mappable. Cumulative frequency of alloreactive clones was calculated as a percentage of all sequences weighted by copy number. TCRdb's version of the immuneACCESS table is confined to in-frame rearrangements and falls short of the full clone set. An unresolved V gene accounts for under half of the shortfall where checked; the remainder is of unknown origin. V, J and clone size were drawn from that table, and D and trimming were deduced from the DNA. Here the sample has around 9,200 clones; more than 25% occur a single time. Clones ranked in the top ten supply more than 5% of the sample.

This specimen's time point label, per the study, means: cells obtained before transplantation from donor or recipient. In mixed lymphocyte reactions, about 200,000 CFSE-labeled pre-transplant responders were plated with about 200,000 irradiated violet-dye-labeled stimulators and cultured for 5 to 6 days. After the mixed lymphocyte reaction, proliferating CD3+CD4+CFSE-low and CD3+CD8+CFSE-low responder cells were FACS-sorted on a BD Influx sorter. The specimen was alloreactive CD8+ T cells from a mixed lymphocyte reaction culture, collected before intestinal transplant. Per the publication, the cell subset or site label means: CFSE-low proliferating T cells sorted from approximately 6-day pre-transplant mixed lymphocyte reaction (GvH or HvG direction). The TCR was taken from a human patient who received an intestinal transplant.

The CDR3 region: CASSPPGIPYGYTF. The nucleotide sequence is TGTGCCAGCAGCCCCCCAGGGATCCCCTATGGCTACACCTTC. This receptor chain uses TRBV9 and TRBJ1-2; the best D guess is TRBD1, with 5 bases matching. The CDR3 covers 14 residues, taking in both the cysteine and the phenylalanine. CDR3 DNA only is kept here, 42 bases in frame from base 1. The junction shows trimming of 4 bases on V and 4 bases on J, plus 14 bases between the germline ends. Taken from the germline V gene, the CDR1 and CDR2 loops are SGDLS and YYNGEE.